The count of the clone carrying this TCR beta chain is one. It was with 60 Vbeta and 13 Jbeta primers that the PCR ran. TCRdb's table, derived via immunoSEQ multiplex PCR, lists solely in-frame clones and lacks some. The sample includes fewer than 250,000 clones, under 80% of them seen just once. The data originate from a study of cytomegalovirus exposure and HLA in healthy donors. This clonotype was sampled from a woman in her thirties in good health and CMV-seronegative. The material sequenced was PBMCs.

CDR3: CAWGQSSSYNSPLHF. The CDR3 region has the DNA TGTGCCTGGGGACAATCCAGCTCCTATAATTCACCCCTCCACTTT. This rearrangement joins TRBV30 to TRBJ1-6; D may be TRBD1 (5 bases). V was clipped by 5 bases and J by 0 bases, with 11 bases between them. The CDR3 is made up of 15 amino acids. The germline V gene encodes CDR1 GTSNPN and CDR2 SVGIG (reference sequence).